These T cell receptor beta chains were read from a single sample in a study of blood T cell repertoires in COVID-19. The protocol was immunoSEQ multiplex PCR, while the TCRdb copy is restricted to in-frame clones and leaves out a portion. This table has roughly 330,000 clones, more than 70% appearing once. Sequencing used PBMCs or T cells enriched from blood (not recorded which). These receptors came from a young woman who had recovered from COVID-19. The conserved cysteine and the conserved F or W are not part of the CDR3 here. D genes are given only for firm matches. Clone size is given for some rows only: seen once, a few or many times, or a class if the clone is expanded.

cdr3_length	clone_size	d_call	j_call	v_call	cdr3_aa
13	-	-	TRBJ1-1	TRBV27	ASSSFGGLNTEAF
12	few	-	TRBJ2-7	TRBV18	ASSPYAGNNEQY
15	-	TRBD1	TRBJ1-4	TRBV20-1	SASHGTGVATNEKLF
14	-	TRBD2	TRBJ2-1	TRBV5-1	ASSLEGGGAHNEQF
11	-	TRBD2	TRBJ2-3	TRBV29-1	SVEDAGGDTQY
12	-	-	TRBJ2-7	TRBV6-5	ASSYSSLSYEQY
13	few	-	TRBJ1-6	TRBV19	ASSAGSSYNSPLH
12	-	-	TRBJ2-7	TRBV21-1	ASSRRTVNYEQY
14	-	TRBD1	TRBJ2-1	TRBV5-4	ASSGIQGPSDNEQF
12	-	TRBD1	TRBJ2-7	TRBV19	ASSARDRAYEQY
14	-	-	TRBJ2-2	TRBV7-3	ASSSKRTVNTGELF
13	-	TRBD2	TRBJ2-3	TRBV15	ATSRDMAGVDTQY
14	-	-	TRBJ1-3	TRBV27	ASSLSGGYAGNTIY
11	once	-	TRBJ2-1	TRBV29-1	SVVEGERGEQF
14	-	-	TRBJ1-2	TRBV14	ASSPSRRLTNYGYT
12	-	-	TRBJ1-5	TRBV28	ASSRGGGGQPQH
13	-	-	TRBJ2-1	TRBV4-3	ASSQDRDSWNEQF
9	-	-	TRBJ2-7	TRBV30	AWSRAYEQY
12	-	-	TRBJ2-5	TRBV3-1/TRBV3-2	ASSQIGTQETQY
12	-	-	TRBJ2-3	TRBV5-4	ASSPRQSTDTQY
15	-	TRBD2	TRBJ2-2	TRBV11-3	ASSPGLAGGNTGELF
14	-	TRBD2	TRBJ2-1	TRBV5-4	ASSLGGYSGGDEQF
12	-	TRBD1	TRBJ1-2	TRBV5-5	ASSPGQGHHGYT
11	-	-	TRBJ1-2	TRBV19	ASSRAGDYGYT
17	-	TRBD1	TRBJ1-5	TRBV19	ASSIRRGTGGHSNQPQH
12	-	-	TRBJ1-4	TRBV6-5	ASSLNPGIEKLF
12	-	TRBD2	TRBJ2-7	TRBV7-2	ASSLVGRGYEQY
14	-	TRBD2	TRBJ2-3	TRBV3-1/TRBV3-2	ASSQAAGGGTDTQY
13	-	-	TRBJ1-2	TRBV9	ASSVGGQRYYGYT